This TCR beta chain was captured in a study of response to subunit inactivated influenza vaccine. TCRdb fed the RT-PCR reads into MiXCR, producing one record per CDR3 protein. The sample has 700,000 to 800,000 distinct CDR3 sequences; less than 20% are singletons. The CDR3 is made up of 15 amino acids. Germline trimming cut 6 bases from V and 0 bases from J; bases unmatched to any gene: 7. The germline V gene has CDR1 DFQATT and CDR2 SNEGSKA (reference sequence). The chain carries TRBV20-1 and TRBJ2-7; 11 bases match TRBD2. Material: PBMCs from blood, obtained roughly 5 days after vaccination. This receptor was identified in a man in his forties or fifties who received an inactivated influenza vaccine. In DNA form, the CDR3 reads TGCAGTGCGGCGACTAGCGGGGCGAGCTCCTACGAGCAGTACTTC. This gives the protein CSAATSGASSYEQYF.